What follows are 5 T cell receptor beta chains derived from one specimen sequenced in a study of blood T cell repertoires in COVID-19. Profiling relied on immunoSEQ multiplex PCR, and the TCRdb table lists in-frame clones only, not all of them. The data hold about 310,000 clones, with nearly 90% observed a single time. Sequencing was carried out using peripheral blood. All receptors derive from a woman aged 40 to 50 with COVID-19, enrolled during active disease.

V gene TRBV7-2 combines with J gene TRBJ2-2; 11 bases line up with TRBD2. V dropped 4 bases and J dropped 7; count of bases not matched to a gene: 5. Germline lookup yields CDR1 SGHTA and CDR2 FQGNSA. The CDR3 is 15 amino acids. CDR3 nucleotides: TGTGCCAGCAGCTCGTCGACTAGCGGGAACGGGGAGCTGTTTTTT. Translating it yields CASSSSTSGNGELFF.

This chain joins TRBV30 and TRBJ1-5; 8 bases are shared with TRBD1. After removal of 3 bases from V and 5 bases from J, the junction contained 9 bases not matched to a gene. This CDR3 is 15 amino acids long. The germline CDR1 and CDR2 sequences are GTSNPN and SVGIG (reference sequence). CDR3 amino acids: CAWSPNRGGDQPQHF. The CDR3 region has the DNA TGTGCCTGGAGCCCTAACAGGGGGGGGGATCAGCCCCAGCATTTT. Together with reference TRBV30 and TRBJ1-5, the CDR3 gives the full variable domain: SQTIHQWPATLVQPVGSPLSLECTVEGTSNPNLYWYRQAAGRGLQLLFYSVGIGQISSEVPQNLSASRPQDRQFILSSKKLLLSDSGFYLCAWSPNRGGDQPQHFGDGTRLSIL.

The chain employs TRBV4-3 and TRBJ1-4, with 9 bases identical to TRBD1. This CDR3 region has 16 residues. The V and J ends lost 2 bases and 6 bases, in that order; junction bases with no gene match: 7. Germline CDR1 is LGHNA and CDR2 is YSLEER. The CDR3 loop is CASSQHPQGADEKLFF. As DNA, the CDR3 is TGCGCCAGCAGCCAACACCCACAGGGGGCTGATGAAAAACTGTTTTTT.

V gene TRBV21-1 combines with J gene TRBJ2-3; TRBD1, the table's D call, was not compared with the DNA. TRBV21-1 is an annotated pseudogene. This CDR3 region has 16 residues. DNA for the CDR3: TGTGCCAGCGCCCTCCCGGGGGACAGGGACACAGATACGCAGTATTTT. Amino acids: CASALPGDRDTDTQYF.

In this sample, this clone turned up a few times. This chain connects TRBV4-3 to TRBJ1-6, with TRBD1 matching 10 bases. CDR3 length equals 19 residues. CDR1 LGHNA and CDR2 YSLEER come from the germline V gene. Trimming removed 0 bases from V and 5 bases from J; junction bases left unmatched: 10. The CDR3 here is CASSQDADRGRPDNSPLHF. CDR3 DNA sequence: TGCGCCAGCAGCCAAGATGCGGACAGGGGGAGACCTGATAATTCACCCCTCCACTTT.